These 12 T cell receptor beta chains share one sample of origin, sequenced in a study of cytomegalovirus exposure and HLA in healthy donors. Researchers ran the PCR with 60 Vbeta and 13 Jbeta primers. Measured with immunoSEQ multiplex PCR; TCRdb has only the in-frame clones, and not every one. The data hold around 200,000 clones, with roughly 80% observed a single time. Material: PBMCs. These receptors were obtained from a woman in her late teens or twenties in good health and CMV-seronegative.

The chain has TRBV13 and TRBJ1-3; possible D gene TRBD1, 6 bases. The CDR3 contains 14 residues. CDR1 and CDR2 (germline): PRHDT, FYEKMQ (reference sequence). Trimming shortened V by 3 bases and J by 6 bases, and 12 bases separated the two germline ends. The CDR3: CASSFRGPLNTIYF. In nucleotides, the CDR3 is TGTGCCAGCAGCTTCAGGGGACCACTAAACACCATATATTTT.

This clone was recorded at least ten times. The chain couples TRBV7-9 to TRBJ2-3; 7 bases map to TRBD1. From germline, CDR1 is SEHNR and CDR2 FQNEAQ (reference sequence). J gave up 2 bases and V 7 bases, and 3 bases lay outside the gene matches. This CDR3 is built from 13 residues. CDR3 protein: CASTDRATDTQYF. The CDR3 DNA follows: TGTGCCAGCACAGACAGGGCCACAGATACGCAGTATTTT.

This sequence joins TRBV29-1 and TRBJ1-3, with unresolved D. V dropped 7 bases and J dropped 0 bases, with 10 bases sitting between them. The germline V gene has CDR1 SQVTM and CDR2 ANQGSEA. This CDR3 has 13 amino acids. CDR3: CSARVSSGNTIYF. CDR3 sequence (DNA): TGCAGCGCTAGAGTTAGCTCTGGAAACACCATATATTTT.

Regarding this clone: Compared with germline, one end of the junction differs, possibly owing to a read error. V gene TRBV25-1 combines with J gene TRBJ1-6, with unresolved D. The germline V gene encodes CDR1 MGHDK and CDR2 SYGVNS. CDR3 length equals 16 residues. CDR3 nucleotide sequence: TGTGCCAGCAGTGAGGGCCAAAGCTCCTATAATTCACCCCCCCACTTT. Its protein is CASSEGQSSYNSPPHF.

The V and J genes are TRBV7-9 and TRBJ2-1; 11 bases fit TRBD2. The CDR3 is 17 residues long. The J segment lost 3 bases and the V segment lost 0 bases, leaving 4 bases of the junction unmatched. CDR1 is SEHNR and CDR2 is FQNEAQ in the germline V gene (reference sequence). The CDR3 loop is CASSLALAGGLYNEQFF. The CDR3, as DNA: TGTGCCAGCAGCTTAGCTCTAGCGGGAGGACTCTACAATGAGCAGTTCTTC.

The rearrangement uses TRBV14 and TRBJ2-3, with TRBD2 matching 11 bases. This CDR3 region has 18 residues. J lost 5 bases, V lost 2 bases, and 12 bases had no gene match. From germline, CDR1 is SGHDN and CDR2 FVKESK. The CDR3 DNA is TGTGCCAGCAGCCAATATTCGCTAGCGGGGGGACGTGGAGATACGCAGTATTTT. It is translated as CASSQYSLAGGRGDTQYF. Combining the CDR3 with reference TRBV14 and TRBJ2-3 gives the whole variable domain EAGVTQFPSHSVIEKGQTVTLRCDPISGHDNLYWYRRVMGKEIKFLLHFVKESKQDESGMPNNRFLAERTGGTYSTLKVQPAELEDSGVYFCASSQYSLAGGRGDTQYFGPGTRLTVL.

The chain combines TRBV5-1 with TRBJ2-1; maybe TRBD1 (6 bases). Germline CDR1 reads SGHRS; CDR2 reads YFSETQ. The CDR3 extends over 15 amino acids. Trimming stripped 4 bases from V and 7 bases from J, with 18 bases between. CDR3 protein: CASSRRTASKNEQFF. The CDR3 DNA sequence: TGCGCCAGCAGCCGTCGGACAGCGTCCAAAAATGAGCAGTTCTTC.

The chain combines TRBV29-1 with TRBJ2-5; 7 bases fit TRBD2. Looked up from germline, CDR1 is SQVTM and CDR2 is ANQGSEA. With 4 bases clipped from V and 2 bases from J, the junction kept 10 bases outside the gene matches. The CDR3 length is 15 residues. The DNA for the CDR3 is TGCAGCGTTGTAGTCCTACCTAGCGGACAAGAGACCCAGTACTTC. Translating it yields CSVVVLPSGQETQYF.

This clone was seen more than once but under ten times. The V call is TRBV27, the J call TRBJ2-5; maybe TRBD1 (6 bases). Germline values: CDR1 MNHEY, CDR2 SMNVEV (reference sequence). CDR3 length: 15 amino acids. Trimming left V 1 base short and J 1 base short, with 10 bases between. CDR3 sequence (DNA): TGTGCCAGCAGTTTATTAAAAGGGGGCCAAGAGACCCAGTACTTC. Its translation is CASSLLKGGQETQYF.

This chain uses TRBV10-2 with TRBJ2-1; tentatively, D is TRBD2 (5 bases). Germline CDR1 WSHSY, CDR2 SAAADI. Between the trimmed V and J ends, which lost 0 bases and 8 bases, there was a span of 20 bases. The CDR3 has 17 residues. CDR3 amino acids: CASSESVSAPRVDEQFF. The CDR3 nucleotides read TGCGCCAGCAGTGAGTCGGTCTCGGCTCCGCGGGTCGATGAGCAGTTCTTC.

The chain combines TRBV19 with TRBJ1-5; unclear D gene. The V gene's germline CDR1 is LNHDA and CDR2 SQIVND (reference sequence). V was shortened by 5 bases and J by 1 base, with 15 bases between the two germline ends. The CDR3 spans 16 residues. The CDR3 loop reads CASSFPPRGSNQPQHF. CDR3 DNA sequence: TGTGCCAGTAGTTTCCCTCCCAGAGGGAGCAATCAGCCCCAGCATTTT.

The V call is TRBV7-3, the J call TRBJ2-1, with a weak D call TRBD2 (6 bases). The CDR3 has 15 residues. Trimming took 5 bases from V and 6 from J, leaving 17 bases between them. Germline V gene lookup returns CDR1 SGHTA and CDR2 FQGTGA. CDR3 in DNA: TGTGCCAGCAGCCGCGGGGAAGCGTCATTCAATGAGCAGTTCTTC. This sequence encodes CASSRGEASFNEQFF.